The source of this TCR beta chain is a study of T cell changes during pregnancy in multiple sclerosis. With 5 bases removed from V and 0 bases from J, the gap between germline ends came to 19 bases. Germline CDR1 KGHSH, CDR2 LQKENI. CDR3 length: 17 amino acids. Sequencing used immunoSEQ multiplex PCR; TCRdb keeps in-frame clones, though not all of them. The sample shows around 17,000 clones, nearly 96% of them seen only once. The sample here was peripheral blood, taken in the third trimester of pregnancy. The TCR was taken from a female donor with multiple sclerosis, enrolled in a pregnancy study. J is TRBJ2-5 and V is TRBV18, with a tentative D call TRBD1 (7 bases). The CDR3 region is CASSTLQGGINQETQYF. The CDR3, as DNA: TGTGCCAGCTCAACCCTTCAGGGGGGCATCAACCAAGAGACCCAGTACTTC.